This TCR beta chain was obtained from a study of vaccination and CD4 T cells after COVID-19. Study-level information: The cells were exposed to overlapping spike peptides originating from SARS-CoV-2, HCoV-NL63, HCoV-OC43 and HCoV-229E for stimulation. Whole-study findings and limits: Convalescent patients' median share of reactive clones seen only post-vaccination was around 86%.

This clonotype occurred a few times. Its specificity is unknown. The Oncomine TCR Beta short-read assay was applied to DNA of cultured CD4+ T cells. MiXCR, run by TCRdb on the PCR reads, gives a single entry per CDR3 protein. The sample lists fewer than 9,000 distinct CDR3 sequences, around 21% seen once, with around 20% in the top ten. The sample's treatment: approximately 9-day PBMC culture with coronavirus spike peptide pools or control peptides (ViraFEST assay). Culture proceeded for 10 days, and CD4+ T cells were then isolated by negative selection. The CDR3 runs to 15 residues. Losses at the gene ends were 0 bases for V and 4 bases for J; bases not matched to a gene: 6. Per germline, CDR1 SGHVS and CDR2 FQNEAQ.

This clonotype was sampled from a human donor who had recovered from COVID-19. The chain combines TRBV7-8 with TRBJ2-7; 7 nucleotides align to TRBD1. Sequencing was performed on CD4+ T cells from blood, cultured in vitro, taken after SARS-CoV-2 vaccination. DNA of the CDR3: TGTGCCAGCAGCTTAGCGGACGACAGGGCATACGAGCAGTACTTC. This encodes CASSLADDRAYEQYF.